This is a list of T cell receptor beta chains from one sample in a study of identifying expanded T cells in peripheral blood. The repertoire was sequenced with immunoSEQ multiplex PCR; TCRdb's copy has only in-frame clones and lacks some. The table lists tens of thousands of clones, roughly 84% of them singletons. The sample taken for sequencing was blood. The source of these receptors is a person aged 18-70 years in good health. Each CDR3 is given with its conserved first and last residue. Fields, in order: D gene, V gene, clone size, J gene, CDR3 protein, CDR3 DNA. A D gene is named only where the DNA matches it firmly. Size values are once, few and many counts, or a class for expanded clones, and some rows have none.

.	TRBV25-1	.	TRBJ1-5	CASSETGEGGNQPQHF	TGTGCCAGCAGTGAAACGGGGGAAGGGGGTAATCAGCCCCAGCATTTT
.	TRBV11-2	once	TRBJ2-2	CASSFRSPDPNTGELFF	TGTGCCAGCAGCTTCAGGTCGCCGGACCCGAACACCGGGGAGCTGTTTTTT
.	TRBV2	.	TRBJ2-7	CASSSGDYEQYF	TGTGCCAGCAGCTCCGGGGACTACGAGCAGTACTTC
TRBD2	TRBV28	.	TRBJ2-6	CASSRNIAGGPGANVLTF	TGTGCCAGCAGTCGAAACATAGCGGGAGGGCCTGGGGCCAACGTCCTGACTTTC
TRBD2	TRBV6-5	.	TRBJ2-1	CASSWFSGRARNEQFF	TGTGCCAGCAGTTGGTTTAGCGGGAGGGCCAGAAATGAGCAGTTCTTC
.	TRBV6-6	.	TRBJ2-4	CASSTTGTAKNIQYF	TGTGCCAGCAGTACCACCGGGACGGCCAAAAACATTCAGTACTTC
TRBD1	TRBV25-1	.	TRBJ1-5	CASSDTGGGQPQHF	TGTGCCAGCAGTGATACAGGGGGCGGGCAGCCCCAGCATTTT
.	TRBV6-5	.	TRBJ1-5	CASSPSLGLGQPQHF	TGTGCCAGCAGTCCCTCCCTCGGGTTAGGGCAGCCCCAGCATTTT
TRBD2	TRBV7-9	once	TRBJ2-7	CASSTPGLAEQYF	TGTGCCAGCAGCACCCCGGGACTAGCAGAGCAGTACTTC
TRBD1	TRBV29-1	.	TRBJ2-2	CSVDPSGTGGRGELFF	TGCAGCGTTGACCCTTCTGGGACAGGGGGCAGAGGGGAGCTGTTTTTT
.	TRBV6-1	few	TRBJ1-1	CASSEVGWNTEAFF	TGTGCCAGCAGTGAAGTCGGCTGGAACACTGAAGCTTTCTTT
.	TRBV2	.	TRBJ2-5	CASSEQGREAQYF	TGTGCCAGCAGTGAGCAGGGTAGGGAGGCCCAGTACTTC
.	TRBV28	.	TRBJ1-4	CASSFPRRWSGGEKLFF	TGTGCCAGCAGTTTCCCAAGAAGGTGGTCGGGCGGTGAAAAACTGTTTTTT
TRBD2	TRBV5-1	.	TRBJ2-7	CASSLRTGTSQTSYEQYF	TGCGCCAGCAGCTTGAGGACCGGGACTAGCCAAACTTCCTACGAGCAGTACTTC
TRBD2	TRBV4-1	.	TRBJ2-5	CASSQDRSASGRAETQYF	TGCGCCAGCAGCCAAGATCGATCAGCTAGCGGGAGGGCGGAGACCCAGTACTTC
.	TRBV10-3	.	TRBJ2-5	CAISAGEGIETQYF	TGTGCCATCAGTGCGGGAGAGGGCATAGAGACCCAGTACTTC
.	TRBV15	.	TRBJ1-5	CATSRAYSTSNQPQHF	TGTGCCACCAGCAGAGCCTACAGTACGAGCAATCAGCCCCAGCATTTT
.	TRBV5-6	.	TRBJ1-5	CASSPGRHSNQPQHF	TGTGCCAGCAGCCCCGGACGGCATAGCAATCAGCCCCAGCATTTT
TRBD2	TRBV27	.	TRBJ2-5	CASSLLGGETQYF	TGTGCCAGCAGTTTATTGGGGGGGGAGACCCAGTACTTC
.	TRBV5-4	.	TRBJ2-5	CASSREETQYF	TGTGCCAGCAGCCGAGAAGAGACCCAGTACTTC
.	TRBV28	few	TRBJ2-7	CASSLVGRDEQYF	TGTGCCAGCAGTTTAGTGGGCAGGGACGAGCAGTACTTC
.	TRBV19	.	TRBJ1-1	CASSPPNRRDTEAFF	TGTGCCAGTAGTCCCCCGAACCGGCGGGACACTGAAGCTTTCTTT
TRBD1	TRBV11-2	once	TRBJ1-2	CASSLETGTGVGYTF	TGTGCCAGCAGCTTAGAGACCGGGACAGGGGTGGGCTACACCTTC
TRBD2	TRBV11-3	once	TRBJ2-7	CASSLDGTSGSHEQYF	TGTGCCAGCAGCTTAGATGGGACTAGCGGGTCCCACGAGCAGTACTTC
TRBD2	TRBV4-2	.	TRBJ2-7	CASSQETSGRSYF	TGTGCCAGCAGCCAAGAAACTAGCGGGAGATCGTACTTC
TRBD2	TRBV7-3	.	TRBJ2-1	CASSPQTSGVNEQFF	TGTGCCAGCAGCCCCCAGACTAGCGGGGTCAATGAGCAGTTCTTC
.	TRBV2	.	TRBJ1-1	CASSTGMNTEAFF	TGTGCCAGCAGCACAGGGATGAACACTGAAGCTTTCTTT